This T cell receptor (beta chain) was retrieved from a study of type 1 and type 2 diabetes patients. Amplification started from genomic DNA. Multiplex PCR with 30 forward and 13 reverse primers amplified the TCR beta CDR3. TCRdb re-derived calls from the multiplex PCR reads in MiXCR, one entry per CDR3 protein. The sample comprises 280,000 or so distinct CDR3 sequences, 40% to 50% of which are singletons, and about an eighth rests with the top ten. Each participant gave about 10 milliliters of peripheral blood. This sequence originates from a man aged 18 to 29 with type 2 diabetes. The sample comprised peripheral blood mononuclear cells (PBMCs).

The CDR3 spells CATVLQGDEQYF. CDR3 DNA sequence: TGTGCCACGGTATTACAGGGTGACGAGCAGTACTTC. This chain links TRBV6-1 with TRBJ2-7, with D tentatively TRBD1 (6 bases). The length of the CDR3 is 12 residues. Trimming removed 10 bases from V and 5 bases from J, with 15 bases in between. The germline V gene encodes CDR1 MNHNS and CDR2 SASEGT.